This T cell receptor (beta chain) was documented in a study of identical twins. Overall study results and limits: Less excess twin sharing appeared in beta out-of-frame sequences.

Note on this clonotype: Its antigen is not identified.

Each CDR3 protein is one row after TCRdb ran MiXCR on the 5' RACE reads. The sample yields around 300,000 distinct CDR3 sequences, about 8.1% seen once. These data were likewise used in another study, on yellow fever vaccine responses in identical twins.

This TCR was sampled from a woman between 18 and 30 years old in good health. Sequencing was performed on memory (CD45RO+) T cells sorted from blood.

CDR3 protein: CSAIQGGEETQYF. For the CDR3, the DNA is TGCAGTGCGATACAGGGTGGCGAAGAGACCCAGTACTTC. The chain combines TRBV20-1 with TRBJ2-5, with D possibly matching TRBD1 (6 bases). CDR3 size: 13 residues. CDR1 is DFQATT and CDR2 is SNEGSKA in the germline V gene (reference sequence). Trimming took 6 bases from V and 3 from J, leaving 14 bases between them.